There are a few counts of the clone carrying this T cell receptor beta chain. Its antigen remains unknown. Per germline, CDR1 LGHDT and CDR2 YNNKEL (reference sequence). The V end was cut by 1 base, the J end by 0 bases, with 10 bases between. There are 15 residues in the CDR3. TCR beta CDR3 sequences were amplified from RNA transcripts. The HTBI primer set served for first-round RT-PCR of the TCR CDR3. TCRdb re-called the multiplex PCR reads through MiXCR, storing one row per CDR3 protein. The sample holds fewer than 650,000 distinct CDR3 sequences, roughly 14% seen once. This record belongs to a study of T cells in Graves' hyperthyroidism and ophthalmopathy. The study's findings and limits: In the blood, most expanded thyroid clonotypes above 0.001 appeared as well.

Sample: blood. The chain joins TRBV3-1 to TRBJ2-7; no reliable D call. The sequence derives from a young woman with Graves' hyperthyroidism that later progressed to Graves' ophthalmopathy. The CDR3 spells CASSQAPRYSYEQYF. Written as DNA, the CDR3 is TGTGCCAGCAGCCAAGCCCCGCGCTACTCCTACGAGCAGTACTTC.